Following are 24 T cell receptor beta chains from one sample sequenced in a study of OX40 agonist ivuxolimab in advanced cancers. The table came from immunoSEQ multiplex PCR; TCRdb's copy has only in-frame clones and leaves some out. In the table there are more than 95,000 clones, 85% to 95% of which are singletons. The starting material was CD4+ or CD8+ T cells sorted from blood, obtained in a trial of the OX40 agonist ivuxolimab. The receptors shown here come from an adult with an advanced solid tumor such as melanoma, head and neck, liver or kidney cancer.

The chain has TRBV5-1 and TRBJ1-1; D is unclear. Germline values: CDR1 SGHRS, CDR2 YFSETQ. CDR3 length: 13 amino acids. The V and J ends lost 0 bases and 3 bases respectively, with 6 bases between them. The CDR3 region has the DNA TGCGCCAGCAGCTTGGGTGCGGACACTGAAGCTTTCTTT. This encodes CASSLGADTEAFF. Filled out from reference TRBV5-1 and TRBJ1-1, the complete variable domain reads KAGVTQTPRYLIKTRGQQVTLSCSPISGHRSVSWYQQTPGQGLQFLFEYFSETQRNKGNFPGRFSGRQFSNSRSEMNVSTLELGDSALYLCASSLGADTEAFFGQGTRLTVV.

The V call is TRBV27, the J call TRBJ1-5, with 7 bases matching TRBD1. The V gene end was trimmed by 4 bases and the J gene end by 5 bases; junction bases not matched to a gene: 5. CDR3 size: 14 residues. Germline values: CDR1 MNHEY, CDR2 SMNVEV (reference sequence). The CDR3 reads CASSSNRGDQPQHF. DNA for the CDR3: TGTGCCAGCAGTTCGAACAGGGGCGATCAGCCCCAGCATTTT.

This clone was seen just once. The gene calls are TRBV30 and TRBJ1-1, with a weak D call TRBD1 (6 bases). This CDR3 is 14 amino acids long. Trimming stripped 0 bases from V and 3 bases from J, with 11 bases between. The germline V gene has CDR1 GTSNPN and CDR2 SVGIG (reference sequence). The CDR3 spells CAWSVSHRDTEAFF. The CDR3 DNA follows: TGTGCCTGGAGTGTTTCTCACAGGGACACTGAAGCTTTCTTT.

The rearrangement links TRBV19 to TRBJ2-7; a weak D match, TRBD2 (5 bases). This CDR3 is built from 12 residues. Between the trimmed V and J ends, which lost 2 bases and 6 bases, there was a span of 8 bases. The germline V gene encodes CDR1 LNHDA and CDR2 SQIVND (reference sequence). CDR3 amino acids: CASSILEGEQYF. In nucleotides, the CDR3 is TGTGCCAGTAGTATATTAGAGGGCGAGCAGTACTTC. Using reference TRBV19 and TRBJ2-7 for the parts outside the CDR3, the full variable domain is DGGITQSPKYLFRKEGQNVTLSCEQNLNHDAMYWYRQDPGQGLRLIYYSQIVNDFQKGDIAEGYSVSREKKESFPLTVTSAQKNPTAFYLCASSILEGEQYFGPGTRLTVT.

The chain joins TRBV7-9 to TRBJ2-7, with 7 positions matching TRBD1. CDR3 length: 14 residues. Losses at the gene ends were 5 bases for V and 0 bases for J; bases not matched to a gene: 4. The germline CDR1 and CDR2 sequences are SEHNR and FQNEAQ (reference sequence). The CDR3 sequence is CASSNRGSSYEQYF. DNA for the CDR3: TGTGCCAGCAGCAACAGGGGAAGCTCCTACGAGCAGTACTTC.

The gene calls are TRBV6-5 and TRBJ1-1, with TRBD1 matching 11 bases. The CDR3 has 14 amino acids. Losses at the gene ends were 5 bases for V and 6 bases for J; bases not matched to a gene: 5. Germline CDR1 MNHEY, CDR2 SVGAGI. The CDR3 here is CASSKRTGGSEAFF. In DNA form, the CDR3 reads TGTGCCAGCAGTAAGCGGACAGGGGGCTCTGAAGCTTTCTTT.

V usage is TRBV18 and J usage is TRBJ2-4; 8 bases line up with TRBD2. This CDR3 comprises 17 residues. In germline, CDR1 is KGHSH, CDR2 LQKENI. The ends lost 2 bases at V and 6 bases at J; junction bases unmatched: 12. Here the CDR3 reads CASSPTSGRAPGNIQYF. CDR3 DNA: TGTGCCAGCTCACCAACTTCCGGGAGGGCCCCTGGAAACATTCAGTACTTC. Drawing the rest from reference TRBV18 and TRBJ2-4, the complete variable domain is NAGVMQNPRHLVRRRGQEARLRCSPMKGHSHVYWYRQLPEEGLKFMVYLQKENIIDESGMPKERFSAEFPKEGPSILRIQQVVRGDSAAYFCASSPTSGRAPGNIQYFGAGTRLSVL.

The chain is built from TRBV6-5 and TRBJ2-7, with 9 bases identical to TRBD1. The CDR3 spans 14 residues. V shed 6 bases, J shed 2 bases, and the junction held 5 bases outside the gene matches. The germline V gene encodes CDR1 MNHEY and CDR2 SVGAGI. CDR3: CASSYGTGPYEQYF. CDR3 DNA: TGTGCCAGCAGCTACGGGACAGGGCCCTACGAGCAGTACTTC.

The CDR3 DNA follows: TGCGCCAGCAGCCTAGGACAGGGCGAGTATGGCTACACCTTC. The encoded protein is CASSLGQGEYGYTF. The rearrangement links TRBV5-1 to TRBJ1-2, with 8 bases identical to TRBD1. The CDR3 covers 14 residues. V lost 4 bases and J lost 5; bases outside the gene matches: 7. Germline V gives CDR1 SGHRS, CDR2 YFSETQ.

This chain joins TRBV11-3 and TRBJ2-5; 12 nucleotides agree with TRBD2. The CDR3 has 15 amino acids. Germline V gene data show CDR1 as SGHNT and CDR2 as YENEEA. V gave up 5 bases and J gave up 4 bases; unmatched junction bases: 5. This chain's CDR3 is CASSKTSGSGETQYF. CDR3 sequence (DNA): TGTGCCAGCAGCAAGACTAGCGGGAGCGGAGAGACCCAGTACTTC.

This clone showed up just once. The rearrangement links TRBV29-1 to TRBJ2-7; 10 bases fit TRBD1. After removal of 6 bases from V and 2 bases from J, the junction contained 13 bases not matched to a gene. CDR1 and CDR2 from the germline V gene are SQVTM and ANQGSEA. The CDR3 totals 16 residues. The CDR3 protein is CSVLPGTGDWAYEQYF. The DNA of the CDR3 is TGCAGCGTGCTTCCCGGGACAGGGGATTGGGCCTACGAGCAGTACTTC.

This clone was found once. The chain joins TRBV10-2 to TRBJ2-5; D might be TRBD2 (5 bases). CDR1 is WSHSY, CDR2 SAAADI, per germline. V lost 0 bases to trimming and J lost 4 bases, with 18 bases between them. This CDR3 has 17 residues. CDR3 sequence reads: CASSESGAVVGRETQYF. The CDR3 nucleotides are TGCGCCAGCAGTGAGTCGGGAGCGGTCGTGGGTCGAGAGACCCAGTACTTC.

V and J are TRBV5-4 and TRBJ2-1, with 10 nucleotides matching TRBD2. Germline CDR1 SGHNT, CDR2 YYREEE (reference sequence). V was clipped by 5 bases and J by 5 bases; unmatched bases: 4. The CDR3 loop spans 14 amino acids. CDR3 region: CASSWTSGDNEQFF. The CDR3 nucleotides are TGTGCCAGCAGTTGGACTAGCGGTGACAATGAGCAGTTCTTC.

The V and J genes are TRBV7-2 and TRBJ2-3; 8 nucleotides line up with TRBD2. V gave up 7 bases and J gave up 6 bases; unmatched junction bases: 6. The CDR3 consists of 13 residues. CDR1 SGHTA and CDR2 FQGNSA come from the germline V gene. CDR3 in amino acids: CASTAGGGDTQYF. The CDR3 DNA sequence: TGTGCCAGCACTGCGGGAGGAGGGGATACGCAGTATTTT.

This sequence joins TRBV6-1 and TRBJ1-1; no clear D. V lost 2 bases and J 4 bases, leaving 8 bases between the germline ends. The length of the CDR3 is 13 residues. Germline-derived CDR1 and CDR2 are MNHNS and SASEGT. For the CDR3, the DNA is TGTGCCAGCAGTGAACTGTCTGGCACTGAAGCTTTCTTT. The encoded protein is CASSELSGTEAFF.

This chain connects TRBV5-1 to TRBJ2-5; TRBD2 matches at 10 bases. Unmatched junction bases numbered 11, after V lost 1 base and J lost 11 bases. The CDR3 totals 15 residues. Germline lookup yields CDR1 SGHRS and CDR2 YFSETQ. Here the CDR3 DNA reads TGCGCCAGCAGCTTGAGGAGCGGGAGGGCCGAGGAGCAGTACTTC. Its protein is CASSLRSGRAEEQYF.

The rearrangement links TRBV29-1 to TRBJ2-3; D is unclear. Germline V gives CDR1 SQVTM, CDR2 ANQGSEA. This CDR3 spans 10 amino acids. Trimming pared 4 bases from V and 4 bases from J, leaving 3 bases between. For the CDR3, the DNA is TGCAGCGTTGTTGCAGATACGCAGTATTTT. Protein product: CSVVADTQYF.

The genes are TRBV15 and TRBJ2-7; 8 nucleotides align to TRBD1. The CDR3 is 14 residues long. V was pared by 0 bases and J by 2 bases, with 0 bases of the junction left unmatched. Germline values: CDR1 LNHNV, CDR2 YYDKDF (reference sequence). The CDR3 DNA is TGTGCCACCAGCAGAGACAGGGGGCCCTACGAGCAGTACTTC. Its translation: CATSRDRGPYEQYF.

V usage is TRBV6-6 and J usage is TRBJ2-7, with D tentatively TRBD2 (5 bases). Trimming stripped 0 bases from V and 1 base from J, with 7 bases between. This CDR3 region has 14 residues. Germline lookup yields CDR1 MNHNY and CDR2 SVGAGI (reference sequence). The CDR3 nucleotides read TGTGCCAGCAGTTACTCAGCGGCATCCTACGAGCAGTACTTC. Protein product: CASSYSAASYEQYF.

The V gene is TRBV27, the J gene TRBJ2-1; no firm D call. The germline V gene has CDR1 MNHEY and CDR2 SMNVEV (reference sequence). V was trimmed by 5 bases and J by 2 bases, leaving 22 bases between them. The CDR3 is 18 amino acids. CDR3 bases: TGTGCCAGCAGTGAAACAAACCAGGAGATACTTGCCTACAATGAGCAGTTCTTC. Residues: CASSETNQEILAYNEQFF.

The chain carries TRBV15 and TRBJ1-2; tentative D call: TRBD1 (6 bases). Trimming removed 0 bases at V and 3 bases at J, with 17 bases between. The germline V gene has CDR1 LNHNV and CDR2 YYDKDF (reference sequence). CDR3 length: 17 residues. CDR3 in DNA: TGTGCCACCAGCAGAGAATGGGGGCAGACAAGTTACTATGGCTACACCTTC. Its protein product is CATSREWGQTSYYGYTF.

V is TRBV30 and J is TRBJ1-5; the D gene is possibly TRBD1 (6 bases). The CDR3 contains 13 residues. Germline V CDR1 and CDR2: GTSNPN, SVGIG (reference sequence). V lost 5 bases, J lost 7 bases, and 15 bases lay in between. The CDR3 region is CAWGRGLPQPQHF. The CDR3 region has the DNA TGTGCCTGGGGCAGGGGACTTCCCCAGCCCCAGCATTTT.

The chain joins TRBV27 to TRBJ2-3; 11 positions agree with TRBD2. This CDR3 contains 16 residues. Per germline, CDR1 MNHEY and CDR2 SMNVEV (reference sequence). Trimming at V came to 7 bases and at J to 2 bases, leaving 8 bases not matched to a gene. The CDR3 DNA follows: TGTGCCAGCACCTTGGGTAGCGGGAGGGCCACAGATACGCAGTATTTT. It encodes CASTLGSGRATDTQYF.

V and J are TRBV27 and TRBJ1-5; D is perhaps TRBD1 (6 bases). V dropped 3 bases and J dropped 2 bases, with 11 bases sitting between them. Per the germline V gene, CDR1 is MNHEY and CDR2 is SMNVEV (reference sequence). CDR3 length: 15 residues. The CDR3 DNA reads TGTGCCAGCAGTTTGTGGGGGCTGGGCAATCAGCCCCAGCATTTT. This translates into CASSLWGLGNQPQHF.